These 12 T cell receptor beta chains were sequenced from one sample in a study of OX40 agonist ivuxolimab in advanced cancers. Clones were read by immunoSEQ multiplex PCR, and TCRdb kept only the in-frame ones, dropping some. The table shows 60,000 or so clones, with roughly 89% occurring only once. The sample here was CD4+ or CD8+ T cells sorted from blood, taken in a trial of the OX40 agonist ivuxolimab. These receptors were taken from an adult with an advanced solid tumor such as melanoma, head and neck, liver or kidney cancer.

The V gene is TRBV23-1, the J gene TRBJ1-2; D remains unclear. TRBV23-1 is annotated as an ORF whose role is uncertain. The CDR3 sequence is 13 residues long. V was pared by 0 bases and J by 5 bases, with 7 bases between. CDR3 sequence reads: CASSQSNSYGYTF. The CDR3, as DNA: TGCGCCAGCAGTCAATCGAATAGTTATGGCTACACCTTC.

The rearrangement links TRBV19 to TRBJ2-7; D unclear. Per germline, CDR1 LNHDA and CDR2 SQIVND (reference sequence). The CDR3 runs to 14 residues. Trimming left V 7 bases short and J 0 bases short, with 13 bases between. The CDR3 region has the DNA TGTGCCAGTACTCAGTCGACCGGCTCCTACGAGCAGTACTTC. Its translation: CASTQSTGSYEQYF.

V is TRBV12-5 and J is TRBJ1-6; possible D gene TRBD1, 6 bases. The V gene's germline CDR1 is LGHNT and CDR2 FRNRAP. The CDR3 has 15 residues. V was cut by 4 bases and J by 6 bases, with 13 bases left in between. The CDR3 DNA is TGTGCTAGTGGTTCCACGGACAGCTTTAATTCACCCCTCCACTTT. Translating it yields CASGSTDSFNSPLHF.

This clone was seen just once. J is TRBJ1-5 and V is TRBV19; the D gene is possibly TRBD1 (6 bases). Per germline, CDR1 LNHDA and CDR2 SQIVND (reference sequence). The CDR3 covers 13 residues. Trimming pared 2 bases from V and 6 bases from J, leaving 8 bases between. The CDR3 nucleotides read TGTGCCAGTAGTATATTACAGGGTCAGCCCCAGCATTTT. Translated, it gives CASSILQGQPQHF.

This chain links TRBV5-1 with TRBJ2-5; 10 nucleotides agree with TRBD1. The germline CDR1 and CDR2 sequences are SGHRS and YFSETQ. With V trimmed by 4 bases and J by 5 bases, 5 bases remained unmatched. This CDR3 comprises 14 residues. The CDR3 bases are TGCGCCAGCAGCAGGGACAGGGGCTGGGAGACCCAGTACTTC. Translating it yields CASSRDRGWETQYF.

This rearrangement joins TRBV14 to TRBJ2-7; perhaps D is TRBD1 or TRBD2 (5 bases each). Trimming removed 4 bases from V and 3 bases from J, with 10 bases in between. This CDR3 spans 13 amino acids. The germline V gene has CDR1 SGHDN and CDR2 FVKESK. The CDR3 here is CASSPGTFYEQYF. CDR3 bases: TGTGCCAGCAGCCCCGGGACCTTCTACGAGCAGTACTTC. The whole variable domain, filled in from reference TRBV14 and TRBJ2-7, reads EAGVTQFPSHSVIEKGQTVTLRCDPISGHDNLYWYRRVMGKEIKFLLHFVKESKQDESGMPNNRFLAERTGGTYSTLKVQPAELEDSGVYFCASSPGTFYEQYFGPGTRLTVT.

The genes are TRBV5-1 and TRBJ2-2, with D possibly called TRBD1 or TRBD2 (6 bases each). Germline CDR1 is SGHRS and CDR2 is YFSETQ. Trimming removed 2 bases at V and 5 bases at J, with 19 bases between. The CDR3 runs to 17 residues. In DNA, the CDR3 is TGCGCCAGCAGCTTAACTTCTGGGGGGCTGACTACCGGGGAGCTGTTTTTT. It specifies CASSLTSGGLTTGELFF.

This chain links TRBV27 with TRBJ1-5; D gene unclear. The CDR3 runs to 14 residues. Germline loops: CDR1 MNHEY, CDR2 SMNVEV (reference sequence). With 2 bases removed from V and 6 bases from J, the gap between germline ends came to 11 bases. In DNA form, the CDR3 reads TGTGCCAGCAGTTTAGGGCGGTGGGGTCAGCCCCAGCATTTT. Amino acids: CASSLGRWGQPQHF.

The chain combines TRBV18 with TRBJ1-1, with D possibly matching TRBD1 (5 bases). There are 15 residues in the CDR3. The germline V gene has CDR1 KGHSH and CDR2 LQKENI. V shed 0 bases and J shed 5 bases, with 13 bases lying between them. The CDR3 DNA follows: TGTGCCAGCTCACCACCCAGTATGGGGGGGACTGAAGCTTTCTTT. Its translation is CASSPPSMGGTEAFF.

CDR3: CASNPAGVTGANVLTF. The CDR3 region has the DNA TGTGCCAGTAATCCAGCGGGAGTGACTGGGGCCAACGTCCTGACTTTC. The chain links TRBV19 to TRBJ2-6; 8 positions agree with TRBD2. The CDR3 is made up of 16 amino acids. V gave up 7 bases and J gave up 2 bases; unmatched junction bases: 7. Germline lookup yields CDR1 LNHDA and CDR2 SQIVND (reference sequence).

The chain links TRBV6-1 to TRBJ2-3, with D hard to call. The germline V and J ends were trimmed by 3 bases and 4 bases, with 14 bases remaining between them. The CDR3 sequence is 15 residues long. Germline V CDR1 and CDR2: MNHNS, SASEGT. The CDR3 sequence: CASSDSFLGADTQYF. The CDR3 region has the DNA TGTGCCAGCAGTGACTCATTCCTAGGAGCAGATACGCAGTATTTT.

The CDR3 DNA is TGTGCCAGCAGCCCTACAATGGGTTCACCCCTCCACTTT. This codes for CASSPTMGSPLHF. V and J are TRBV21-1 and TRBJ1-6. TRBV21-1 is noted as a pseudogene. The CDR3 extends over 13 amino acids.